The TCR beta chain under discussion was sequenced for a study of blood T cell repertoires in COVID-19. Across the whole study: Nucleic acid was either cDNA or gDNA, and it came from T cells, B-cell-depleted T cells, or PBMCs.

Germline CDR1 is SGHRS and CDR2 is YFSETQ. This CDR3 comprises 16 residues. The J segment lost 1 base and the V segment lost 2 bases, leaving 7 bases of the junction unmatched. The table lists this clone with a few counts. In the source study's methods: For nucleated cells, counts were estimated from reference gene primer amplification. Using immunoSEQ multiplex PCR, the repertoire was profiled, and TCRdb retains in-frame clones only, with some absent. The V and J calls and clone size are taken from that table; D and trimming were inferred from the DNA. Of around 42,000 clones listed, about three quarters are singletons.

Sequenced sample: peripheral blood. The chain recombines TRBV5-1 with TRBJ2-7; 9 bases map to TRBD1. The clonotype was recovered from a man aged 65 to 85 with active or convalescent COVID-19. As DNA, the CDR3 is TGCGCCAGCAGCTTCACAACAGGGGGCGCTTCCTACGAGCAGTACTTC. Its translation is CASSFTTGGASYEQYF.